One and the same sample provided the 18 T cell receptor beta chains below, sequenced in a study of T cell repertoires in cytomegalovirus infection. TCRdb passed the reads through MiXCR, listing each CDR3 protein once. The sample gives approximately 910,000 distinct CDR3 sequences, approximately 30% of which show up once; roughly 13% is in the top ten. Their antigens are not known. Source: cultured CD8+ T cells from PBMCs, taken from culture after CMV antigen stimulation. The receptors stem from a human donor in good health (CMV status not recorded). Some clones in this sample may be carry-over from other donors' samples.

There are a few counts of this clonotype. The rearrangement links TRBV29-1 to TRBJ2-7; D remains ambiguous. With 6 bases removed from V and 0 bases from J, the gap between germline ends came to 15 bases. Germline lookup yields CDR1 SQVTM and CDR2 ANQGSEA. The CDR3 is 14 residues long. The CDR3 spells CSVEDRGSSYEQYF. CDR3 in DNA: TGCAGCGTAGAGGACCGCGGAAGCTCCTACGAGCAGTACTTC.

The CDR3 DNA follows: TGTGCCAGCAGTGAAGGAAGAGGGGGGTACTCTGGAAACACCATATATTTT. It encodes CASSEGRGGYSGNTIYF. This chain uses TRBV6-1 with TRBJ1-3, with D possibly matching TRBD1 (6 bases). CDR3 length: 17 amino acids. V shed 1 base and J shed 0 bases, with 13 bases lying between them. Germline V lookup: CDR1 MNHNS, CDR2 SASEGT.

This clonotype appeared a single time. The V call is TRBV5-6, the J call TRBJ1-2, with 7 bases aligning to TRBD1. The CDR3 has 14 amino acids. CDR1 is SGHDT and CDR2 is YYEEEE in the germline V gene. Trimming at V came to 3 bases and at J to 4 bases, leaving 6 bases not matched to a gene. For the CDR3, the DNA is TGTGCCAGCAGCTCGGACAGGTTGCCCTATGGCTACACCTTC. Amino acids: CASSSDRLPYGYTF.

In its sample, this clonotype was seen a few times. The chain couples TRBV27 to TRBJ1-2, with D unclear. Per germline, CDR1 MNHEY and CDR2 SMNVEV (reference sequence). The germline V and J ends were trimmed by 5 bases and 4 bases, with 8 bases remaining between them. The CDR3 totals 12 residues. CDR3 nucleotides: TGTGCCAGCAGTCGCCCGGGCTATGGCTACACCTTC. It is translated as CASSRPGYGYTF.

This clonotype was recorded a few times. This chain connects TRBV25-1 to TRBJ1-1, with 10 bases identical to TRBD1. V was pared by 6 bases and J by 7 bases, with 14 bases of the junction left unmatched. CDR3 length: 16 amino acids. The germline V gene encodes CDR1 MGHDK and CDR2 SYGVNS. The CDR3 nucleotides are TGTGCCAGCAGCAGATACCGGGACAGGGGTTTCGGTGAAGCTTTCTTT. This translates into CASSRYRDRGFGEAFF.

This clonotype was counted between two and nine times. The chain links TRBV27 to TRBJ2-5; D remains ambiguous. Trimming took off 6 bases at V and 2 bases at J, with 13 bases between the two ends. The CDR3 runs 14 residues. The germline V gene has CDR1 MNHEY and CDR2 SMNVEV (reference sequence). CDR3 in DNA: TGTGCCAGCAGCCCGGGTGAGGAGCAAGAGACCCAGTACTTC. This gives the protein CASSPGEEQETQYF.

CDR3 sequence reads: CASGEGRTSSYEQYF. CDR3 bases: TGTGCCAGCGGCGAGGGACGGACGAGCTCCTACGAGCAGTACTTC. The chain has TRBV6-1 and TRBJ2-7, with D perhaps TRBD1 or TRBD2 (5 bases each). This CDR3 is 15 amino acids long. V was shortened by 8 bases and J by 0 bases, with 17 bases between the two germline ends. Germline CDR1 MNHNS, CDR2 SASEGT.

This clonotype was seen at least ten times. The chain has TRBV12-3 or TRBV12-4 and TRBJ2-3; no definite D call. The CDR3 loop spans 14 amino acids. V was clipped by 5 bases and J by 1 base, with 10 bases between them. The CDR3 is CASSPRGRTDTQYF. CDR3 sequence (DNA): TGTGCCAGCAGTCCCCGTGGCCGCACAGATACGCAGTATTTT.

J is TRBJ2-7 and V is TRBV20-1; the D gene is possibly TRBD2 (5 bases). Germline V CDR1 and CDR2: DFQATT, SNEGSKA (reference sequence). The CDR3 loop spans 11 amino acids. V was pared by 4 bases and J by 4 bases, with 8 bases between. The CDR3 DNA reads TGCAGTGCTAATGAGGGTTACGAGCAGTACGTC. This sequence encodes CSANEGYEQYV.

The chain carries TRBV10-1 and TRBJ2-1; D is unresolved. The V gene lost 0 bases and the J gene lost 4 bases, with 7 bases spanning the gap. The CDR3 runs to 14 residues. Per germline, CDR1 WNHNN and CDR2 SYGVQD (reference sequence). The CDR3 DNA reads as TGCGCCAGCAGTGAGTCAGAGACATACAATGAGCAGTTCTTC. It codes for CASSESETYNEQFF.

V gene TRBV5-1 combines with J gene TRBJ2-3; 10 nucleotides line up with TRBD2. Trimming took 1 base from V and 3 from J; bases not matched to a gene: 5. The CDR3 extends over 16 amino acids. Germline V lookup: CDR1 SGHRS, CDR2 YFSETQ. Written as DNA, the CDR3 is TGCGCCAGCAGCTTGTATAGCGGGGGGACGACAGATACGCAGTATTTT. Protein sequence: CASSLYSGGTTDTQYF.

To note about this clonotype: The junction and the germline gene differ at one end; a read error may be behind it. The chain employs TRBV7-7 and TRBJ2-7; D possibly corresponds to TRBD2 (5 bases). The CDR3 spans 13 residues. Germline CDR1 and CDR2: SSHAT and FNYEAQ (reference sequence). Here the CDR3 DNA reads TGTGCTAGCAGCCGCGGGCCGATCTACGAGCAGTACTTC. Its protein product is CASSRGPIYEQYF.

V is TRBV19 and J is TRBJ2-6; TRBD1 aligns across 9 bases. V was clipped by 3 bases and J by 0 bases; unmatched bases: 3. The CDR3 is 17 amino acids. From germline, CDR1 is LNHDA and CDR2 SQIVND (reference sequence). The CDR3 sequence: CASSIGTGPSGANVLTF. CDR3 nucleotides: TGTGCCAGTAGTATCGGGACAGGGCCCTCTGGGGCCAACGTCCTGACTTTC. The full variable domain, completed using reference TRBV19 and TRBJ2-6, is DGGITQSPKYLFRKEGQNVTLSCEQNLNHDAMYWYRQDPGQGLRLIYYSQIVNDFQKGDIAEGYSVSREKKESFPLTVTSAQKNPTAFYLCASSIGTGPSGANVLTFGAGSRLTVL.

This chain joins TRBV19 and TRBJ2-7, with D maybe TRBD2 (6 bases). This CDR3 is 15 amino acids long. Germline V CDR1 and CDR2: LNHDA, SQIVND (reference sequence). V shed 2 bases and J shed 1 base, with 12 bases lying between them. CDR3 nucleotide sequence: TGTGCCAGTAGTATATCGAGCGGGCCTTCCTACGAGCAGTACTTC. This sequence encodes CASSISSGPSYEQYF.

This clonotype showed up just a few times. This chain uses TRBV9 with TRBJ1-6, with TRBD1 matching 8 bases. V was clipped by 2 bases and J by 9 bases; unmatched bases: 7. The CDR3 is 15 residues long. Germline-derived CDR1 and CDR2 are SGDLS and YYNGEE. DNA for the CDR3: TGTGCCAGCAGCGTGGATGGACAGGGAAGTTCACCCCTCCACTTT. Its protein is CASSVDGQGSSPLHF.

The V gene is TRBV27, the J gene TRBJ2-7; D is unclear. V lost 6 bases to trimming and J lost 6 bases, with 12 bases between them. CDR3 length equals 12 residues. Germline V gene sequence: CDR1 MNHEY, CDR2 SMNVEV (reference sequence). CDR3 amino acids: CASSPTKGEQYF. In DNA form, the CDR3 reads TGTGCCAGCAGCCCAACCAAGGGCGAGCAGTACTTC.

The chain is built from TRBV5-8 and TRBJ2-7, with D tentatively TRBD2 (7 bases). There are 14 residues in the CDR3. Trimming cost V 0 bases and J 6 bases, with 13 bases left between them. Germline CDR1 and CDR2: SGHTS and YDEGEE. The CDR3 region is CASSLVGGPGEQYV. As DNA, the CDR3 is TGTGCCAGCAGCTTGGTCGGGGGGCCGGGCGAGCAGTACGTC.

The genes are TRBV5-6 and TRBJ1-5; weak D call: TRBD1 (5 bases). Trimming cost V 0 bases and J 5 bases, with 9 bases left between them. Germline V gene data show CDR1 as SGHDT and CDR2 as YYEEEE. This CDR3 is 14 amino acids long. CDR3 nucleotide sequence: TGTGCCAGCAGCTTGGCGGGGGGTGATCAGCCCCAGCATTTT. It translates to CASSLAGGDQPQHF.